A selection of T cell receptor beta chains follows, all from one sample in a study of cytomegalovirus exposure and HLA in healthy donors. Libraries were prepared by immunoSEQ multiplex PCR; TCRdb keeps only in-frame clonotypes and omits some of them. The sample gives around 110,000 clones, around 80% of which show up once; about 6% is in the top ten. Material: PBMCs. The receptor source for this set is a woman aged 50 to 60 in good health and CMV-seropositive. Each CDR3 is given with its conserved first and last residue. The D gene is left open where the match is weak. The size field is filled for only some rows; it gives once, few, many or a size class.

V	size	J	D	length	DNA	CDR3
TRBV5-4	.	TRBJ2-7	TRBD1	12	TGTGCCAGCAGCTCACAGGGGTTCGAGCAGTACTTC	CASSSQGFEQYF
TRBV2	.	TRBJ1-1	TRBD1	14	TGTGCCAGAGAGAGGGGGCCTGCGAACACTGAAGCTTTCTTT	CARERGPANTEAFF
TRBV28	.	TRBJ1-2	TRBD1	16	TGTGCCAGCAGAACGCCCCCCAGCGAGGGGGCTCATGGCTACACCTTC	CASRTPPSEGAHGYTF
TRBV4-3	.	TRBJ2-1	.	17	TGCGCCAGCAGCCAAGAAGTAAGGGGGGGCCTGGATAGTGAGCAGTTCTTC	CASSQEVRGGLDSEQFF
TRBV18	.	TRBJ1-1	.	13	TGTGCCAGCTCACCCGTAACTCTGGAGGTAGCTTTCTTT	CASSPVTLEVAFF
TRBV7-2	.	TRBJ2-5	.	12	TGTGCCAGCAGCCGAGGGTGGGAGACCCAGTACTTC	CASSRGWETQYF
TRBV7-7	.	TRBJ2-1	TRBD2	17	TGTGCTAGCAGCCCCCATCGGGGCGGGGGGGAGGCCAATGAGCAGTTCTTC	CASSPHRGGGEANEQFF
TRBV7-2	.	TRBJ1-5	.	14	TGTGCCAGCAGCCTCCAGGGGTTGGGTCAGCCCCAGCATTTT	CASSLQGLGQPQHF
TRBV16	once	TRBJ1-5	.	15	TGTGCCAGCAGCCAATGGGCGGGCCGGAATCAGCCCCAGCATTTT	CASSQWAGRNQPQHF
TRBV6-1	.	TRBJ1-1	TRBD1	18	TGTGCCAGCAGTGCCTTAAGGGGACAGGGGTCTCTGAACACTGAAGCTTTCTTT	CASSALRGQGSLNTEAFF
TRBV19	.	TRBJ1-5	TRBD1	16	TGTGCCAGTAGTGGACAGGGACATCCTAGCAATCAGCCCCAGCATTTT	CASSGQGHPSNQPQHF
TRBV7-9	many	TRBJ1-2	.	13	TGTGCCAGCAGCCAGCAGGAAAACTATGGCTACACCTTC	CASSQQENYGYTF
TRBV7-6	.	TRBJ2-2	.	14	TGTGCCAGCCGGGGAGGCCCGCTCACCGGGGAGCTGTTTTTT	CASRGGPLTGELFF
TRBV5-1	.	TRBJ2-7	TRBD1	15	TGCGCCAGCAGCCTCTTGGGGACAGGGTACAACGAGCAGTACTTC	CASSLLGTGYNEQYF
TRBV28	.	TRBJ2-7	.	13	TGTGCCAGCAGTCCCCCGGAGCGTTACGAGCAGTACTTC	CASSPPERYEQYF
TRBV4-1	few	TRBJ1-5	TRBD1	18	TGCGCCAGCAGCCAAGACCCTCCCGACAGGGAGAGCAATCAGCCCCAGCATTTT	CASSQDPPDRESNQPQHF
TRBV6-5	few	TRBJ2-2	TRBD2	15	TGTGCCAGCAGTTACGGGACTACTAACACCGGGGAGCTGTTTTTT	CASSYGTTNTGELFF
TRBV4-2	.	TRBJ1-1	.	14	TGTGCCAGCAGCCGACAGCTGCTAAACACTGAAGCTTTCTTT	CASSRQLLNTEAFF
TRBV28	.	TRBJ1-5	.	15	TGTGCCAGCATCGGCAGGGTGCTAAGCAATCAGCCCCAGCATTTT	CASIGRVLSNQPQHF
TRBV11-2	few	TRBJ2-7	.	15	TGTGCCAGCAGCTTAGATTGGAGAGGAGGCATGGAGCAGTACTTC	CASSLDWRGGMEQYF
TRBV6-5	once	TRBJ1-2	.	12	TGTGCCAGCGCCAGAACTAACTATGGCTACACCTTC	CASARTNYGYTF
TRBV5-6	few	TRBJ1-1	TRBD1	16	TGTGCCAGCAGCCCAAGGGACAGGGGGCGCAACACTGAAGCTTTCTTT	CASSPRDRGRNTEAFF
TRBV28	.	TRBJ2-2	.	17	TGTGCCAGCAGTCCAACCCCGGCGGATACGAACACCGGGGAGCTGTTTTTT	CASSPTPADTNTGELFF
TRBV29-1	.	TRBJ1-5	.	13	TGCAGCGTGAGCGACAGGATCAATCAGCCCCAGCATTTT	CSVSDRINQPQHF
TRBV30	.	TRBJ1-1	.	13	TGTGCCTGGAGTGATGAGCAGAACACTGAAGCTTTCTTT	CAWSDEQNTEAFF
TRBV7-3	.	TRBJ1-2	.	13	TGTGCCAGCAGCGACAGGCCACGTAGTGGCTACACCTTC	CASSDRPRSGYTF
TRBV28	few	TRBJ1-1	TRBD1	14	TGTGCCAGCAGTTCCGACAGGGTGAACACTGAAGCTTTCTTT	CASSSDRVNTEAFF
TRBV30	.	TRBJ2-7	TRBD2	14	TGTGCCTGGAGTGTCGGCATAGCGGGGTACGAGCAGTACTTC	CAWSVGIAGYEQYF
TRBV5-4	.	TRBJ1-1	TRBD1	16	TGTGCCAGCAGCTGGGCCCCCGGGACAGGGTGGACTGAAGCTTTCTTT	CASSWAPGTGWTEAFF
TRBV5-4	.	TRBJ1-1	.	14	TGTGCCAGCAGCTCCGACCAGACTGGCACTGAAGCTTTCTTT	CASSSDQTGTEAFF
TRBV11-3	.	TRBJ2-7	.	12	TGTGCCAGCAGCTTAGGAAGAGGCGAGCAGTACTTC	CASSLGRGEQYF
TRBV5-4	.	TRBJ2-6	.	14	TGTGCCAGCAGCTTGGGGCAGGGCCAGGTCGTCCTGACTTTC	CASSLGQGQVVLTF
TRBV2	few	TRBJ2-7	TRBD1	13	TGTGCCAGCAGATGGACAGGGCTATACGAGCAGTACTTC	CASRWTGLYEQYF
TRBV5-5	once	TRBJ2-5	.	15	TGTGCCAGCAGCTTACAAACAGGGACCCAAGAGACCCAGTACTTC	CASSLQTGTQETQYF
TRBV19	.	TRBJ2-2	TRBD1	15	TGTGCCAGTCTAAGGCGGGACAGGGGTACCGGGGAGCTGTTTTTT	CASLRRDRGTGELFF
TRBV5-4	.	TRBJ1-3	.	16	TGTGCCAGCAGCTCTACAGGGCCCCGCTCTGGAAACACCATATATTTT	CASSSTGPRSGNTIYF
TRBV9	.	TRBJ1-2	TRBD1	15	TGTGCCAGCAGCGTAGCTGGCAGGGGGAATTCTGGCTACACCTTC	CASSVAGRGNSGYTF
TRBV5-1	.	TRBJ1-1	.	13	TGCGCCAGCAGCTCTAACAGGAACACTGAAGCTTTCTTT	CASSSNRNTEAFF
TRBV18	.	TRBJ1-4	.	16	TGTGCCAGCTCGCCTCAGATTGCAGGAGGGATTGAAAAACTGTTTTTT	CASSPQIAGGIEKLFF
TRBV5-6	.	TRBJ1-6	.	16	TGTGCCAGCAGATTTGGACGGGGGACCTATAATTCACCCCTCCACTTT	CASRFGRGTYNSPLHF
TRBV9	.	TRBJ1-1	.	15	TGTGCCAGCAGCGTGACAGGTTTCATGAACACTGAAGCTTTCTTT	CASSVTGFMNTEAFF
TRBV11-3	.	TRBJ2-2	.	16	TGTGCCAGCAGCTTAGACAGGGGCGCCGCGACCGGGGAGCTGTTTTTT	CASSLDRGAATGELFF